What follows are 26 T cell receptor beta chains derived from one specimen sequenced in a study of blood T cell repertoires in COVID-19. Generated by immunoSEQ multiplex PCR, the TCRdb table keeps only in-frame clones and is missing some. This sample has around 250,000 clones, with about 82% found just once. The sequenced material came from PBMCs or T cells enriched from blood (not recorded which). These receptors originate from a woman between 50 and 59 years old who had recovered from COVID-19.

V gene TRBV28 combines with J gene TRBJ1-5; D is unresolved. This CDR3 comprises 16 residues. V was pared by 1 base and J by 1 base, with 11 bases between. Germline V gene data show CDR1 as MDHEN and CDR2 as SYDVKM. CDR3 protein: CASSLLGLQSNQPQHF. In nucleotides, the CDR3 is TGTGCCAGCAGTTTATTGGGTCTACAGAGCAATCAGCCCCAGCATTTT.

This chain joins TRBV7-2 and TRBJ2-2, with a tentative D call TRBD2 (5 bases). The germline CDR1 and CDR2 sequences are SGHTA and FQGNSA. This CDR3 contains 17 residues. V lost 1 base, J lost 2 bases, and 14 bases lay in between. In DNA form, the CDR3 reads TGTGCCAGCAGCTTAGGTCCCTGGCTAGCTAACACCGGGGAGCTGTTTTTT. It is translated as CASSLGPWLANTGELFF.

The rearrangement links TRBV4-3 to TRBJ2-1, with TRBD1 matching 8 bases. Germline CDR1 LGHNA, CDR2 YSLEER. The CDR3 has 18 residues. With 0 bases clipped from V and 3 bases from J, the junction kept 10 bases outside the gene matches. The CDR3 nucleotides read TGCGCCAGCAGCCAAGATTTGTCAGGGGGCCCTCTCTACAATGAGCAGTTCTTC. Its translation is CASSQDLSGGPLYNEQFF.

The CDR3 spells CAWSGTGGGNSPLHF. The CDR3, as DNA: TGTGCCTGGAGTGGGACGGGAGGGGGAAATTCACCCCTCCACTTT. The chain joins TRBV30 to TRBJ1-6; D perhaps matches TRBD1 (6 bases). Germline V lookup: CDR1 GTSNPN, CDR2 SVGIG (reference sequence). CDR3 length: 15 residues. V shed 1 base and J shed 7 bases, with 14 bases lying between them.

The rearrangement links TRBV11-2 to TRBJ2-1; D is uncertain. The CDR3 covers 15 residues. V was pared by 3 bases and J by 0 bases, with 9 bases between. Germline-derived CDR1 and CDR2 are SGHAT and FQNNGV. CDR3 sequence reads: CASSFGGSSYNEQFF. CDR3 bases: TGTGCCAGCAGCTTTGGCGGCAGCTCCTACAATGAGCAGTTCTTC. Full variable domain (outside the CDR3, taken from reference TRBV11-2 and TRBJ2-1): EAGVAQSPRYKIIEKRQSVAFWCNPISGHATLYWYQQILGQGPKLLIQFQNNGVVDDSQLPKDRFSAERLKGVDSTLKIQPAKLEDSAVYLCASSFGGSSYNEQFFGPGTRLTVL.

The genes are TRBV5-4 and TRBJ2-1; maybe TRBD2 (6 bases). Deletions cut 4 bases from V and 0 bases from J, with 14 bases between. The CDR3 is 16 residues long. Germline CDR1 and CDR2: SGHNT and YYREEE (reference sequence). CDR3 loop: CASSPEAGLSYNEQFF. The CDR3, as DNA: TGTGCCAGCAGCCCAGAAGCGGGCCTCTCCTACAATGAGCAGTTCTTC. Full variable domain (remainder filled in from reference TRBV5-4 and TRBJ2-1): ETGVTQSPTHLIKTRGQQVTLRCSSQSGHNTVSWYQQALGQGPQFIFQYYREEENGRGNFPPRFSGLQFPNYSSELNVNALELDDSALYLCASSPEAGLSYNEQFFGPGTRLTVL.

The CDR3 reads CASSPPGAGAGSYNEQFF. DNA for the CDR3: TGTGCCAGCAGCCCCCCGGGGGCGGGGGCAGGCTCCTACAATGAGCAGTTCTTC. The chain carries TRBV7-2 and TRBJ2-1; tentatively, D is TRBD2 (7 bases). Germline CDR1 reads SGHTA; CDR2 reads FQGNSA. The V end was cut by 5 bases, the J end by 0 bases, with 20 bases between. The length of the CDR3 is 18 residues.

The chain has TRBV11-2 and TRBJ1-2; TRBD1 agrees at 7 bases. There are 12 residues in the CDR3. J lost 14 bases, V lost 3 bases, and 9 bases had no gene match. In germline, CDR1 is SGHAT, CDR2 FQNNGV. CDR3 sequence reads: CASSFRQGVRTF. The CDR3 nucleotides are TGTGCCAGCAGCTTCCGACAGGGCGTCAGAACCTTC. Based on the CDR3 plus reference TRBV11-2 and TRBJ1-2, the full variable domain is EAGVAQSPRYKIIEKRQSVAFWCNPISGHATLYWYQQILGQGPKLLIQFQNNGVVDDSQLPKDRFSAERLKGVDSTLKIQPAKLEDSAVYLCASSFRQGVRTFGSGTRLTVV.

Details on this clone: This same CDR3 is encoded by further DNA sequences in the sample. The V gene is TRBV30, the J gene TRBJ1-4; no clear D gene. This CDR3 is built from 11 residues. CDR1 GTSNPN and CDR2 SVGIG come from the germline V gene (reference sequence). Between the trimmed V and J ends, which lost 5 bases and 8 bases, there was a span of 9 bases. CDR3 nucleotide sequence: TGTGCCTGGGGAATCAGGGAAAAACTGTTTTTT. Protein: CAWGIREKLFF.

This clone was seen a handful of times. The chain recombines TRBV5-6 with TRBJ2-7, with 10 bases matching TRBD1. Germline CDR1 reads SGHDT; CDR2 reads YYEEEE. This CDR3 comprises 14 residues. Losses at the gene ends were 4 bases for V and 4 bases for J; bases not matched to a gene: 5. CDR3 amino acids: CASSGTGVFYEQYF. In DNA form, the CDR3 reads TGTGCCAGCAGCGGGACAGGGGTATTTTACGAGCAGTACTTC.

V and J are TRBV27 and TRBJ2-7, with D possibly being TRBD2 (6 bases). Germline V lookup: CDR1 MNHEY, CDR2 SMNVEV (reference sequence). V lost 6 bases and J lost 5, with 14 bases in between. CDR3 length: 13 amino acids. CDR3 loop: CASSVLGGDEQYF. The CDR3 region has the DNA TGTGCCAGCAGCGTCCTCGGGGGTGACGAGCAGTACTTC.

With regard to this clone: One end of the junction fails to match germline, which may point to a read error. V usage is TRBV20-1 and J usage is TRBJ2-1, with D perhaps matching TRBD2 (5 bases). Germline CDR1 DFQATT, CDR2 SNEGSKA (reference sequence). The CDR3 consists of 11 residues. The CDR3 DNA sequence: TGCAGTGCTAGAGAGCCCCCACCCGGGATCTTC. It yields the protein CSAREPPPGIF.

V usage is TRBV28 and J usage is TRBJ2-3; 13 positions agree with TRBD2. The V and J ends lost 7 bases and 4 bases, in that order; junction bases with no gene match: 5. This CDR3 contains 15 residues. Germline lookup yields CDR1 MDHEN and CDR2 SYDVKM. The CDR3 bases are TGTGCCAGCACCCCTGGACTAGCGGGAGCAGATACGCAGTATTTT. Protein product: CASTPGLAGADTQYF.

This clone has only a few counts. Different DNA sequences within this sample yield the same CDR3. Here the CDR3 DNA reads TGCAGCGTTGAGGAGACGAGGAGCTCCTACGAGCAGTACTTC. Translated, it gives CSVEETRSSYEQYF. The chain links TRBV29-1 to TRBJ2-7; D is unresolved. Germline assignment: CDR1 SQVTM and CDR2 ANQGSEA. This CDR3 contains 14 residues. Between the trimmed V and J ends, which lost 3 bases and 0 bases, there was a span of 12 bases.

The genes are TRBV4-1 and TRBJ2-2; 10 nucleotides match TRBD1. J lost 7 bases, V lost 0 bases, and 11 bases had no gene match. Germline V lookup: CDR1 MGHRA, CDR2 YSYEKL. The CDR3 has 18 amino acids. The DNA for the CDR3 is TGCGCCAGCAGCCAAGATCCTAGAGGGGACAGGGGAGGCGGGGAGCTGTTTTTT. As protein: CASSQDPRGDRGGGELFF.

The chain couples TRBV7-3 to TRBJ2-7, with TRBD2 as a possible D gene (6 bases). The V end was cut by 0 bases, the J end by 5 bases, with 14 bases between. There are 15 residues in the CDR3. Germline V gene data show CDR1 as SGHTA and CDR2 as FQGTGA. DNA for the CDR3: TGTGCCAGCAGCTTAACTAGGGGAGGATACGACGAGCAGTACTTC. Its translation: CASSLTRGGYDEQYF.

The rearrangement uses TRBV29-1 and TRBJ1-2; TRBD1 matches 7 bases. CDR1 and CDR2 from the germline V gene are SQVTM and ANQGSEA. V shed 6 bases, J shed 8 bases, and the junction held 27 bases outside the gene matches. The CDR3 has 18 residues. CDR3 sequence reads: CSVDGRGRLGLGSSGYTF. The CDR3 DNA follows: TGCAGCGTCGATGGAAGGGGGCGGCTGGGGCTGGGGTCTAGCGGCTACACCTTC.

The chain links TRBV7-2 to TRBJ1-5; D gene uncertain. V lost 8 bases and J lost 3, with 11 bases in between. CDR1 and CDR2 from the germline V gene are SGHTA and FQGNSA. The CDR3 consists of 13 residues. Here the CDR3 DNA reads TGTGCCAGCTCTTTGGAGGTCAATCAGCCCCAGCATTTT. Protein sequence: CASSLEVNQPQHF.

The rearrangement links TRBV7-2 to TRBJ2-1; 7 bases align to TRBD2. From germline, CDR1 is SGHTA and CDR2 FQGNSA. Trimming cost V 1 base and J 6 bases; bases outside gene matches: 0. The CDR3 is 13 residues long. For the CDR3, the DNA is TGTGCCAGCAGCTTAGGGACTAGCAATGAGCAGTTCTTC. Amino acids: CASSLGTSNEQFF.

This clone was detected only a few times. The chain uses TRBV14 and TRBJ1-2, with D tentatively TRBD1 (5 bases). The CDR3 consists of 13 residues. Germline-derived CDR1 and CDR2 are SGHDN and FVKESK. V was cut by 4 bases and J by 4 bases, with 10 bases left in between. CDR3 region: CASSLQGSYGYTF. The CDR3 nucleotides read TGTGCCAGCAGCCTCCAGGGATCCTATGGCTACACCTTC.

This chain joins TRBV9 and TRBJ2-5, with unresolved D. Germline V CDR1 and CDR2: SGDLS, YYNGEE. The CDR3 has 14 residues. Trimming pared 1 base from V and 1 base from J, leaving 8 bases between. The CDR3 loop reads CASSVYPGQETQYF. The CDR3 region has the DNA TGTGCCAGCAGCGTATATCCGGGCCAAGAGACCCAGTACTTC.

This clone has just a few counts. The chain has TRBV3-1 (or the pseudogene TRBV3-2) and TRBJ1-2; D unresolved. The germline CDR1 and CDR2 sequences are LGHDT and YNNKEL (reference sequence). Between the trimmed V and J ends, which lost 2 bases and 2 bases, there was a span of 3 bases. This CDR3 comprises 12 residues. The CDR3 coding sequence is TGTGCCAGCAGCCAACTCAACTATGGCTACACCTTC. Its translation: CASSQLNYGYTF.

The chain employs TRBV7-9 and TRBJ2-6, with D perhaps matching TRBD1 (6 bases). Trimming removed 4 bases at V and 4 bases at J, with 23 bases between. CDR3 size: 19 residues. CDR1 is SEHNR, CDR2 FQNEAQ, per germline (reference sequence). The CDR3 bases are TGTGCCAGCAGCTCTACAGGGTACTTTTCGTTCGGCGGGGCCAACGTCCTGACTTTC. Translated, it gives CASSSTGYFSFGGANVLTF.

The J gene is TRBJ2-1, the V gene TRBV7-2, with D hard to call. This CDR3 contains 15 residues. Germline V gene sequence: CDR1 SGHTA, CDR2 FQGNSA. V lost 0 bases to trimming and J lost 6 bases, with 12 bases between them. The CDR3: CASSLAEILSNEQFF. In DNA, the CDR3 is TGTGCCAGCAGCTTAGCGGAGATCCTGTCCAATGAGCAGTTCTTC.

CDR3 in amino acids: CASSVDGASGSPLHF. The CDR3 DNA reads TGTGCCAGCAGCGTAGACGGCGCCTCGGGTTCACCCCTCCACTTT. V and J are TRBV9 and TRBJ1-6; no reliable D call. Germline lookup yields CDR1 SGDLS and CDR2 YYNGEE. There are 15 residues in the CDR3. V lost 0 bases and J 9 bases, leaving 13 bases between the germline ends.

The chain uses TRBV2 and TRBJ2-1; 9 positions match TRBD2. In germline, CDR1 is SNHLY, CDR2 FYNNEI. The CDR3 is made up of 19 amino acids. V lost 7 bases, J lost 5 bases, and 21 bases stayed unmatched. The CDR3 coding sequence is TGTGCCAGCACGAGGGGACCGATGTTAGCGGGGGATTATAACAATGAGCAGTTCTTC. This codes for CASTRGPMLAGDYNNEQFF.